This T cell receptor beta chain emerged from a study of T cells in tumors and immune-related adverse events. CDR3 length equals 15 residues. Trimming at V came to 5 bases and at J to 6 bases, leaving 4 bases not matched to a gene. Germline V lookup: CDR1 SGHNT, CDR2 YENEEA. Sequenced by immunoSEQ multiplex PCR; TCRdb stores in-frame clones only, minus some. This table has a few thousand clones, roughly two thirds appearing once. The chain is built from TRBV11-3 and TRBJ2-1; 13 nucleotides line up with TRBD2. The sequence was obtained from a female donor with metastatic renal cell carcinoma. The sample consisted of gut tissue, taken from a patient treated with anti-PD-1 therapy. Written as DNA, the CDR3 is TGTGCCAGCAGCCTACTAGCGGGAGGGCCCAATGAGCAGTTCTTC. Its protein is CASSLLAGGPNEQFF.